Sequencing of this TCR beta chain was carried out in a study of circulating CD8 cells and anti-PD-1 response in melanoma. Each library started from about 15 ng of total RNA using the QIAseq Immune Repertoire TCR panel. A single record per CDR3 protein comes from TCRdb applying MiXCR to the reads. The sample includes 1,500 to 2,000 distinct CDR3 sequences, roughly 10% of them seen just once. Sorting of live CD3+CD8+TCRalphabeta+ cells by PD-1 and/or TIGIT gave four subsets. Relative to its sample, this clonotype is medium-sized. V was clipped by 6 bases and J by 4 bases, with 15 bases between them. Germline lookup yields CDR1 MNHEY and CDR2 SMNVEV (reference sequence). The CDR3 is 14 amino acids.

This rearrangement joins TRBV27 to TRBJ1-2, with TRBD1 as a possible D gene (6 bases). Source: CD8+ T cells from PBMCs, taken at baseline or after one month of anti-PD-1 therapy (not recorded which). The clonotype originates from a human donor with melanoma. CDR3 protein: CASSEGGQSYGYTF. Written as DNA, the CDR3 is TGTGCCAGCAGCGAGGGGGGGCAAAGCTATGGCTACACCTTC.